This is a list of T cell receptor beta chains from one sample in a study of T cells after yellow fever vaccination. One entry per CDR3 protein results from TCRdb running MiXCR on the 5' RACE reads. The table records approximately 300,000 distinct CDR3 sequences, 10% to 15% of them present only once. The starting material was CD4+ T cells sorted from PBMCs, obtained 45 days after the yellow fever booster vaccination. Receptors were obtained from a man under 40 who received the YFV17D yellow fever vaccine. Both conserved end residues are part of each CDR3. The D gene is left open where the match is weak. Rows give clone size only sometimes, using once, few, many, or a class for an expanded clone.

TRBD2 | - | TRBJ2-1 | TRBV6-1 | 14 | CASSKREGPNEQFF | TGTGCCAGCAGCAAGCGGGAGGGCCCCAATGAGCAGTTCTTC
- | few | TRBJ2-1 | TRBV6-1 | 13 | CASGRLLADEQFF | TGTGCCAGCGGTCGACTCCTTGCTGATGAGCAGTTCTTC
TRBD2 | few | TRBJ2-7 | TRBV10-3 | 14 | CAIDVASGSNEQYF | TGTGCCATCGATGTGGCTAGCGGGAGTAATGAGCAGTACTTC
- | few | TRBJ2-7 | TRBV28 | 15 | CASSSASSLGYEQYF | TGTGCCAGCAGTTCCGCCTCCTCCCTGGGTTACGAGCAGTACTTC
- | - | TRBJ1-4 | TRBV5-5 | 16 | CASTPDPGVGYEKLFF | TGTGCCAGCACCCCCGACCCGGGAGTCGGGTATGAAAAACTGTTTTTT
TRBD2 | - | TRBJ2-4 | TRBV20-1 | 15 | CSARVLAGIKNIQYF | TGCAGTGCTAGAGTCCTAGCGGGAATCAAAAACATTCAGTACTTC
- | - | TRBJ2-1 | TRBV3-1 | 13 | CARSQQRWNEQFF | TGTGCCAGGAGCCAACAACGGTGGAATGAGCAGTTCTTC
TRBD2 | - | TRBJ2-1 | TRBV12-3/TRBV12-4 | 15 | CASSLTSVTYNEQFF | TGTGCCAGCAGCCTCACTAGCGTCACCTACAATGAGCAGTTCTTC
- | - | TRBJ2-1 | TRBV5-6 | 12 | CASSLLGGEQFF | TGTGCCAGCAGCTTGTTAGGGGGTGAGCAGTTCTTC
- | few | TRBJ1-2 | TRBV20-1 | 11 | CSAPRGYGYTF | TGCAGTGCCCCCCGAGGCTATGGCTACACCTTC
- | few | TRBJ2-2 | TRBV24-1 | 12 | CATSSVTGELFF | TGTGCCACCAGTTCCGTAACCGGGGAGCTGTTTTTT
TRBD1 | - | TRBJ2-7 | TRBV4-3 | 14 | CASSQVRDRYEQYF | TGCGCCAGCAGCCAAGTCCGGGACAGATACGAGCAGTACTTC
TRBD2 | - | TRBJ2-5 | TRBV20-1 | 13 | CSVFGRSQETQYF | TGCAGTGTTTTCGGGAGGAGCCAAGAGACCCAGTACTTC
TRBD2 | few | TRBJ2-7 | TRBV6-5 | 15 | CASSSPRREGYEQYF | TGTGCCAGCAGTAGCCCTCGGCGGGAGGGGTACGAGCAGTACTTC
- | few | TRBJ2-5 | TRBV10-3 | 13 | CAISGTSVETQYF | TGTGCCATCAGTGGAACATCGGTGGAGACCCAGTACTTC
TRBD1 | few | TRBJ2-1 | TRBV5-4 | 15 | CASNGPGQGLNEQFF | TGTGCCAGCAACGGGCCCGGACAGGGGCTAAATGAGCAGTTCTTC
- | few | TRBJ1-1 | TRBV15 | 14 | CATSLDSGGTEAFF | TGTGCCACCAGCTTAGACAGCGGAGGAACTGAAGCTTTCTTT
TRBD1 | many | TRBJ2-5 | TRBV3-1 | 15 | CASSQGIQGAETQYF | TGTGCCAGCAGCCAAGGGATACAGGGGGCTGAGACCCAGTACTTC
- | - | TRBJ2-5 | TRBV27 | 12 | CASGSFQETQYF | TGTGCCAGCGGCTCCTTCCAAGAGACCCAGTACTTC
- | - | TRBJ2-2 | TRBV25-1 | 15 | CASSGPSIYTGELFF | TGTGCCAGCAGTGGCCCTTCCATTTACACCGGGGAGCTGTTTTTT
- | - | TRBJ1-6 | TRBV13 | 13 | CATKFLDNSPLHF | TGTGCCACCAAATTTTTGGATAATTCACCCCTCCACTTT
TRBD2 | few | TRBJ2-1 | TRBV5-1 | 15 | CASSTSGGSYNEQFF | TGCGCCAGCAGCACGAGCGGGGGGTCCTACAATGAGCAGTTCTTC
- | few | TRBJ2-7 | TRBV5-6 | 14 | CASRLGPSPYEQYF | TGTGCCAGCAGGTTGGGCCCGAGCCCCTACGAGCAGTACTTC
- | few | TRBJ2-5 | TRBV4-1 | 15 | CASSQDLRGPETQYF | TGCGCCAGCAGCCAAGATCTTCGGGGGCCTGAGACCCAGTACTTC
- | - | TRBJ2-3 | TRBV5-1 | 13 | CASSFTHSDTQYF | TGCGCCAGCAGCTTCACCCACTCAGATACGCAGTATTTT
- | - | TRBJ2-1 | TRBV11-1 | 20 | CASSLLGVSRFPDSNNEQFF | TGTGCCAGCAGCCTCCTCGGAGTTAGTAGGTTCCCGGATTCGAACAATGAGCAGTTCTTC
- | - | TRBJ2-3 | TRBV29-1 | 13 | CSVARGQTDTQYF | TGCAGCGTTGCGAGGGGTCAAACAGATACGCAGTATTTT
- | - | TRBJ2-5 | TRBV20-1 | 13 | CSAPRSSGGTQYF | TGCAGTGCTCCCAGGAGTAGCGGCGGGACCCAGTACTTC
- | - | TRBJ2-1 | TRBV5-1 | 14 | CASSPRLTPGEQFF | TGCGCCAGCAGCCCTAGACTAACTCCAGGGGAGCAGTTCTTC
- | - | TRBJ2-5 | TRBV7-9 | 15 | CASSLAETLQETQYF | TGTGCCAGCAGCTTAGCGGAAACTCTCCAAGAGACCCAGTACTTC
- | many | TRBJ2-3 | TRBV20-1 | 15 | CSAPLASGSTDTQYF | TGCAGTGCTCCCCTAGCAAGCGGGAGCACAGATACGCAGTATTTT
- | few | TRBJ2-1 | TRBV20-1 | 13 | CSAILPAIYEQFF | TGCAGTGCTATTTTGCCCGCTATCTATGAGCAGTTCTTC
TRBD1 | - | TRBJ2-7 | TRBV7-2 | 15 | CASSRSTGLFYEQYF | TGTGCCAGCAGCCGATCGACAGGGTTGTTCTACGAGCAGTACTTC
- | - | TRBJ2-5 | TRBV7-2 | 14 | CASSPTGYSETQYF | TGTGCCAGCAGCCCAACAGGGTATTCGGAGACCCAGTACTTC
- | few | TRBJ1-5 | TRBV20-1 | 10 | CSASGQPQHF | TGCAGTGCTAGTGGTCAGCCCCAGCATTTT
- | - | TRBJ2-6 | TRBV24-1 | 15 | CATSSRGRGANVLTF | TGTGCCACCAGCTCCAGGGGCAGAGGGGCCAACGTCCTGACTTTC
- | few | TRBJ1-5 | TRBV15 | 14 | CATSRDRGGQPQHF | TGTGCCACCAGCAGAGATCGCGGGGGTCAGCCCCAGCATTTT
TRBD2 | - | TRBJ2-7 | TRBV27 | 14 | CASRQTSGLHEQYF | TGTGCCAGCCGCCAGACTAGCGGGTTGCACGAGCAGTACTTC
TRBD2 | few | TRBJ2-7 | TRBV11-2 | 14 | CASRDSGDGDEQYF | TGTGCCAGCAGGGATAGCGGGGACGGCGACGAGCAGTACTTC
TRBD1 | many | TRBJ2-7 | TRBV20-1 | 13 | CSAMGQGGWEQYF | TGCAGTGCTATGGGACAGGGGGGTTGGGAGCAGTACTTC
- | few | TRBJ1-6 | TRBV20-1 | 14 | CSASKGSDNSPLHF | TGCAGTGCTAGCAAAGGATCCGATAATTCACCCCTCCACTTT
TRBD1 | - | TRBJ1-2 | TRBV7-2 | 15 | CASSPYPGTGVGYTF | TGTGCCAGCAGCCCTTACCCCGGGACAGGGGTTGGCTACACCTTC
- | many | TRBJ2-5 | TRBV12-3/TRBV12-4 | 14 | CASSFATVQETQYF | TGTGCCAGCAGTTTTGCGACAGTACAAGAGACCCAGTACTTC
TRBD2 | few | TRBJ2-3 | TRBV5-1 | 15 | CASSLSGRATDTQYF | TGCGCCAGCAGCCTGAGCGGGAGGGCCACAGATACGCAGTATTTT
TRBD2 | once | TRBJ2-7 | TRBV29-1 | 14 | CSVGRTSGSNGQYF | TGCAGCGTTGGAAGGACTAGCGGGAGCAACGGGCAGTACTTC
- | few | TRBJ2-1 | TRBV6-4 | 16 | CASSAPGGQYNNEQFF | TGTGCCAGCAGTGCCCCCGGAGGGCAGTACAACAATGAGCAGTTCTTC
- | - | TRBJ2-5 | TRBV3-1 | 13 | CASRGRIQETQYF | TGTGCCAGCAGGGGACGGATACAAGAGACCCAGTACTTC
TRBD1 | - | TRBJ2-3 | TRBV19 | 14 | CASSTRDRTDTQYF | TGTGCCAGTAGTACCCGGGACAGAACAGATACGCAGTATTTT
- | few | TRBJ2-3 | TRBV2 | 13 | CASRGEVTDTQYF | TGTGCCAGCAGAGGGGAGGTCACAGATACGCAGTATTTT